This is a list of T cell receptor beta chains from one sample in a study of OX40 agonist ivuxolimab in advanced cancers. The repertoire was sequenced with immunoSEQ multiplex PCR; TCRdb's copy has only in-frame clones and lacks some. The table records roughly 26,000 clones, more than 70% of them present only once. The starting material was CD4+ or CD8+ T cells sorted from blood, obtained in a trial of the OX40 agonist ivuxolimab. The receptors were sampled from an adult with an advanced solid tumor such as melanoma, head and neck, liver or kidney cancer. Each CDR3 is given with its conserved first and last residue. A D gene is named only where the DNA matches it firmly. Where a row states a size, it is once, few, many or the class of an expanded clone; other rows omit it.

abundance,d_gene,v_gene,j_gene,CDR3nt,CDR3aa
NA,NA,TRBV25-1,TRBJ2-7,TGTGCCAGCAGTCCCCAAAGTGGTACCTACTACGAGCAGTACTTC,CASSPQSGTYYEQYF
NA,TRBD2,TRBV7-3,TRBJ2-7,TGTGCCAGCAGCCCCTACCAAGCGGGGGTTTACGAGCAGTACTTC,CASSPYQAGVYEQYF
NA,TRBD1,TRBV9,TRBJ2-7,TGTGCCACCTCACGGACAGGGATAACCTACGAGCAGTACTTC,CATSRTGITYEQYF
NA,TRBD1,TRBV27,TRBJ1-5,TGTGCCAGCAGTTTAGGACAGGTGCGGTTTCAGCCCCAGCATTTT,CASSLGQVRFQPQHF
NA,NA,TRBV4-3,TRBJ2-5,TGCGCCAGCAGCCAAGGTCTCGGTGAGACCCAGTACTTC,CASSQGLGETQYF
NA,NA,TRBV5-5,TRBJ2-7,TGTGCCAGCATCCAACAGCCCTCCTACGAGCAGTACTTC,CASIQQPSYEQYF
NA,TRBD1,TRBV27,TRBJ1-1,TGTGCCAGCAGTTATAAGACAGGGCGCGCTTTCTTT,CASSYKTGRAFF
medium-sized,NA,TRBV5-4,TRBJ1-1,TGTGCCAGCAGCCCTGAAGGGATGACTGAAGCTTTCTTT,CASSPEGMTEAFF
once,NA,TRBV21-1,TRBJ1-5,TGTGCCAGCACCAAAAAGCCGGGACAGGGATCCATGGGGAATCAGCCCCAGCATTTT,CASTKKPGQGSMGNQPQHF
NA,NA,TRBV5-5,TRBJ2-1,TGTGCCAGCAGCTTGCGGGGCCCTACCTACAATGAGCAGTTCTTC,CASSLRGPTYNEQFF
once,NA,TRBV16,TRBJ2-7,TGTGCCAGCAGCCAAGGGGCTGGGGGCTACGAGCAGTACTTC,CASSQGAGGYEQYF
NA,NA,TRBV7-7,TRBJ2-3,TGTGCCAGCAGCTTTCTAACTTCAGATACGCAGTATTTT,CASSFLTSDTQYF
NA,TRBD2,TRBV2,TRBJ2-1,TGTGCCAGCAGTGAGGGCTTTGGGACTAGCGGGAGGACTTTCCAGGATGAGCAGTTCTTC,CASSEGFGTSGRTFQDEQFF
NA,NA,TRBV5-1,TRBJ2-7,TGCGCCAGCAGCTTGAAGGGCGCTACCTACGAGCAGTACTTC,CASSLKGATYEQYF
NA,NA,TRBV7-6,TRBJ2-7,TGTGCCAGCAGCTCAGGGAGTGGCTACGAGCAGTACTTC,CASSSGSGYEQYF
NA,TRBD1,TRBV19,TRBJ2-3,TGTGCCAGTAGTGTTGACAGGGGTGTGAGCACAGATACGCAGTATTTT,CASSVDRGVSTDTQYF
once,TRBD2,TRBV5-1,TRBJ2-3,TGCGCCAGCAGCTTAGGTAGCGGGGGGGCAGATACGCAGTATTTT,CASSLGSGGADTQYF
NA,NA,TRBV9,TRBJ2-3,TGTGCCAGCAGCCCCCAGCGGCTAAGCACAGATACGCAGTATTTT,CASSPQRLSTDTQYF
NA,TRBD2,TRBV27,TRBJ2-3,TGTGCCAGCAGTTTCTCAGCGGGGGGGAATACGCAGTATTTT,CASSFSAGGNTQYF
NA,NA,TRBV28,TRBJ2-7,TGTGCCAGCAGTTCGACTCCTCTGCCCTACGAGCAGTACTTC,CASSSTPLPYEQYF
NA,NA,TRBV6-6,TRBJ2-3,TGTGCCAGCGGGCCGACCTGGCGAGATACGCAGTATTTT,CASGPTWRDTQYF
NA,NA,TRBV4-2,TRBJ1-1,TGTGCCAGCAGCCAAGAGTTCGGGGGCAGGGTAGGGGATACGGATACTGAAGCTTTCTTT,CASSQEFGGRVGDTDTEAFF
once,NA,TRBV6-5,TRBJ2-3,TGTGCCAGCAGTTACTGGCAGTCCGATACGCAGTATTTT,CASSYWQSDTQYF
NA,TRBD2,TRBV2,TRBJ2-7,TGTGCCAGCAGTGGAAGAGGGGCGGGAGGGTTCTCCTACGAGCAGTACTTC,CASSGRGAGGFSYEQYF
NA,TRBD1,TRBV7-8,TRBJ2-7,TGTGCCAGCAGCCCTCGACAGGGGCCCTCATACGAGCAGTACTTC,CASSPRQGPSYEQYF
NA,NA,TRBV19,TRBJ1-1,TGTGCCAGTAGTAGTAGCCTCCTGGTGACTGAAGCTTTCTTT,CASSSSLLVTEAFF
NA,NA,TRBV27,TRBJ2-7,TGTGCCAGCAGTCCCGGCAGGGCCCCCTACGAGCAGTACTTC,CASSPGRAPYEQYF
NA,NA,TRBV5-4,TRBJ2-7,TGTGCCAGCAGCCAAGAGGGGGGCCTCTACGAGCAGTACTTC,CASSQEGGLYEQYF
NA,NA,TRBV10-3,TRBJ1-3,TGTGCCATCAGTGAGCCGGATACGAAACCATGGGGGGACACCATATATTTT,CAISEPDTKPWGDTIYF
few,NA,TRBV7-2,TRBJ1-4,TGTGCCAGCAGCTTAGGCGGGGGGCGGGAGGAAAAACTGTTTTTT,CASSLGGGREEKLFF
NA,NA,TRBV11-2,TRBJ2-5,TGTGCCAGCAGCGAGACAGGCCAAGAGACCCAGTACTTC,CASSETGQETQYF
NA,NA,TRBV7-3,TRBJ2-7,TGTGCCAGCAGCTTAGCGGCCCTCAGCTACGAGCAGTACTTC,CASSLAALSYEQYF
many,NA,TRBV9,TRBJ2-7,TGTGCCAGCAGTGCCGGGACATCCCCTTACGAGCAGTACTTC,CASSAGTSPYEQYF
large,TRBD1,TRBV7-9,TRBJ1-6,TGTGCCAGCAGCACCCATGACAGGGAGGGAAGTAATTCACCCCTCCACTTT,CASSTHDREGSNSPLHF
NA,NA,TRBV27,TRBJ1-5,TGTGCCAGCAGTGAGGGACAAAGTTGGCCCCAGCATTTT,CASSEGQSWPQHF
NA,NA,TRBV6-6,TRBJ1-5,TGTGCCAGCAGTTACGTCCCCGGACTTGAGCCCCAGCATTTT,CASSYVPGLEPQHF
once,NA,TRBV9,TRBJ1-6,TGTGCCAGCAGGGACGGTCTAAATTCACCCCTCCACTTT,CASRDGLNSPLHF
once,NA,TRBV5-1,TRBJ2-7,TGCGCCAGCAGCTTGGCAGACATCCTCTACGAGCAGTACTTC,CASSLADILYEQYF
NA,NA,TRBV5-1,TRBJ2-7,TGCGCCAGCAGCGAGACTGGGGGCGACTACGAGCAGTACTTC,CASSETGGDYEQYF
NA,NA,TRBV11-3,TRBJ2-3,TGTGCCAGCAGCTCCCGTAACCAGCCAGATACGCAGTATTTT,CASSSRNQPDTQYF
NA,NA,TRBV5-8,TRBJ2-2,TGTGCCAGCAGCTTGGACGGGGCCACCGGGGAGCTGTTTTTT,CASSLDGATGELFF
NA,TRBD2,TRBV9,TRBJ2-1,TGTGCCAGCAGCGGACTAGCGGGTACGGGCAATGAGCAGTTCTTC,CASSGLAGTGNEQFF
NA,TRBD2,TRBV27,TRBJ2-7,TGTGCCAGCAGCGGAGCGGGGAGGGGCGAGCAGTACTTC,CASSGAGRGEQYF
medium-sized,NA,TRBV28,TRBJ2-1,TGTGCCAGCAGTTCCATGGACGGAAATGAGCAGTTCTTC,CASSSMDGNEQFF
NA,NA,TRBV9,TRBJ2-1,TGTGCCAGCAGCGAGCAGACCTCATACAATGAGCAGTTCTTC,CASSEQTSYNEQFF
NA,NA,TRBV7-9,TRBJ1-2,TGTGCCAGCAGCCAAGGCCCCCCGGGTAACTATGGCTACACCTTC,CASSQGPPGNYGYTF
NA,TRBD2,TRBV6-6,TRBJ2-1,TGTGCCAGCAGTTACCAGACTAGCGTGGAGCAGTTCTTC,CASSYQTSVEQFF
NA,NA,TRBV6-5,TRBJ1-2,TGTGCCAGCAGTTGGGGCGGGGGAGAATATGGCTACACCTTC,CASSWGGGEYGYTF
NA,NA,TRBV27,TRBJ2-6,TGTGCCAGCAGGCCCGGGACACGGAGCTCTGGGGCCAACGTCCTGACTTTC,CASRPGTRSSGANVLTF
NA,TRBD2,TRBV4-1,TRBJ2-1,TGCGCCAGCAGCCAAGAGACTAGCGGGATGAATGAGCAGTTCTTC,CASSQETSGMNEQFF
NA,NA,TRBV6-4,TRBJ2-1,TGTGCCAGCAGTGACTCCTGGGAGAGTAATGAGCAGTTCTTC,CASSDSWESNEQFF
NA,NA,TRBV7-3,TRBJ2-5,TGTGCCAGCAGCTTAACGGGCAGCCAAGAGACCCAGTACTTC,CASSLTGSQETQYF
NA,NA,TRBV6-1,TRBJ2-1,TGTGCCACGACGACAGATCCGATTCGGAATGAGCAGTTCTTC,CATTTDPIRNEQFF
once,NA,TRBV27,TRBJ2-3,TGTGCCAGCAGTAAGGGGACTTACACAGATACGCAGTATTTT,CASSKGTYTDTQYF
few,NA,TRBV21-1,TRBJ1-5,TGTGCCACAGACAGGGGAGGGAATCAGCCCCAGCATTTT,CATDRGGNQPQHF